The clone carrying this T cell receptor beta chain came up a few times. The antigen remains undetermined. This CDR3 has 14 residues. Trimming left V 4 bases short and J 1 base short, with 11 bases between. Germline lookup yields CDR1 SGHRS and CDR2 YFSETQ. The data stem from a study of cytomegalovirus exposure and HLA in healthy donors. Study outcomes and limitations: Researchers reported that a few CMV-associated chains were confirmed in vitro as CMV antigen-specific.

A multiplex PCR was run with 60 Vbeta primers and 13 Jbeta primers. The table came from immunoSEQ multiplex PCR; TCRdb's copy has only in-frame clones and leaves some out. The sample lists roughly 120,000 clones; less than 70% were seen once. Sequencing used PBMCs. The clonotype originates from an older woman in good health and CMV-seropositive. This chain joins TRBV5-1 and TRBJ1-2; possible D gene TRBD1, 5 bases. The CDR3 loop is CASSKDSLNYGYTF. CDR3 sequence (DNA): TGCGCCAGCAGCAAAGACAGTCTTAACTATGGCTACACCTTC.